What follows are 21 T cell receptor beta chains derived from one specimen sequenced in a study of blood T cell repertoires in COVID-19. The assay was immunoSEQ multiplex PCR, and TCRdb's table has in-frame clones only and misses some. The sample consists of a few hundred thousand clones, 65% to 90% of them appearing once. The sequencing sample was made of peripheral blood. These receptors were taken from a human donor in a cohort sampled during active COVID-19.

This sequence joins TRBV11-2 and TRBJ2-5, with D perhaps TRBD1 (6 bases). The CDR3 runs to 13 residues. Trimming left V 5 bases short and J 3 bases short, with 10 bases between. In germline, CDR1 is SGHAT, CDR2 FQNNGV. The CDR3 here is CASSARDKETQYF. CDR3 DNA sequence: TGTGCCAGCAGCGCCCGGGACAAAGAGACCCAGTACTTC.

Written as DNA, the CDR3 is TGTGCCAGCAGCAAGGACGTCAGGGGCTTCCACGAGCAGTACTTC. The encoded protein is CASSKDVRGFHEQYF. J is TRBJ2-7 and V is TRBV7-9, with a weak D call TRBD1 (6 bases). V was pared by 5 bases and J by 5 bases, with 19 bases between. The CDR3 contains 15 residues. Per the germline V gene, CDR1 is SEHNR and CDR2 is FQNEAQ (reference sequence).

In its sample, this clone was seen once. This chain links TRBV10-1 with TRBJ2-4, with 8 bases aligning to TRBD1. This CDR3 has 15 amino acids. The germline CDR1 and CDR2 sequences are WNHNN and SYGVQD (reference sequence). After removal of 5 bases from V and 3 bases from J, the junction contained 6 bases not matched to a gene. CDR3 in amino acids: CASSISDRGKNIQYF. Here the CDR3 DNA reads TGCGCCAGCAGTATCTCCGACAGGGGCAAAAACATTCAGTACTTC.

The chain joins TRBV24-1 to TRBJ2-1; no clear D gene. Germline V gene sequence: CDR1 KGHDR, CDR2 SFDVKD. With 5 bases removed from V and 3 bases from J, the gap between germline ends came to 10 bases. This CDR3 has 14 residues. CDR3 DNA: TGTGCCACCAGTGCCCCAGGAAGCTACAATGAGCAGTTCTTC. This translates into CATSAPGSYNEQFF.

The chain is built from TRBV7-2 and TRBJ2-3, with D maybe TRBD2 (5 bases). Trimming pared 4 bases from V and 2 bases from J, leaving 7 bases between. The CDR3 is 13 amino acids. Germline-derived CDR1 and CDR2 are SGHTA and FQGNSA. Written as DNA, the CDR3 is TGTGCCAGCAGCTGGAGGCTCACAGATACGCAGTATTTT. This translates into CASSWRLTDTQYF. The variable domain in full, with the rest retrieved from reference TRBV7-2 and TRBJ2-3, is GAGVSQSPSNKVTEKGKDVELRCDPISGHTALYWYRQSLGQGLEFLIYFQGNSAPDKSGLPSDRFSAERTGGSVSTLTIQRTQQEDSAVYLCASSWRLTDTQYFGPGTRLTVL.

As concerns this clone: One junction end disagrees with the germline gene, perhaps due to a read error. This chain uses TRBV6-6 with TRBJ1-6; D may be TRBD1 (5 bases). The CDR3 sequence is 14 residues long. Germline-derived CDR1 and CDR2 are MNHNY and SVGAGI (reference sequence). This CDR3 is CASSYLAGKLPLHF. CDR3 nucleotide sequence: TGCGCCAGCAGTTATTTGGCAGGGAAACTACCCCTCCACTTT.

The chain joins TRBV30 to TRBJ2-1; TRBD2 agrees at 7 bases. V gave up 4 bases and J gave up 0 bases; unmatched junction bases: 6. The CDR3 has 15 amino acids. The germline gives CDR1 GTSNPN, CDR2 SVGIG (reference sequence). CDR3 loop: CAWIGGTSSYNEQFF. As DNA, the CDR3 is TGTGCCTGGATCGGGGGGACCTCCTCCTACAATGAGCAGTTCTTC.

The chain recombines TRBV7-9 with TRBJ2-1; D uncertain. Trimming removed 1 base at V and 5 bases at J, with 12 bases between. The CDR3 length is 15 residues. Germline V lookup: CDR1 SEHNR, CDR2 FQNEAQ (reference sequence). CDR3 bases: TGTGCCAGCAGCTTAGAAGACAAAAAGAACAATGAGCAGTTCTTC. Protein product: CASSLEDKKNNEQFF.

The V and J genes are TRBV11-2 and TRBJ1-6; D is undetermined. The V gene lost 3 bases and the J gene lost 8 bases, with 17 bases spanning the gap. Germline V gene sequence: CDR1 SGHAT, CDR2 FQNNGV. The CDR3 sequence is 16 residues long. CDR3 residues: CASSFSLPGRDSPLHF. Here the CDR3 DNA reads TGTGCCAGCAGCTTTTCCCTCCCGGGAAGGGATTCACCCCTCCACTTT. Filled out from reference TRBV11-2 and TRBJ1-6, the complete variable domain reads EAGVAQSPRYKIIEKRQSVAFWCNPISGHATLYWYQQILGQGPKLLIQFQNNGVVDDSQLPKDRFSAERLKGVDSTLKIQPAKLEDSAVYLCASSFSLPGRDSPLHFGNGTRLTVT.

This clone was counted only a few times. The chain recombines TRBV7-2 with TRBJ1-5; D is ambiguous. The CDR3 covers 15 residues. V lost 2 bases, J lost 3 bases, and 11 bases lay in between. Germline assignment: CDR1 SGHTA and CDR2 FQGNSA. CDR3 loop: CASSLSIGDNQPQHF. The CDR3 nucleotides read TGTGCCAGCAGCTTATCGATAGGAGACAATCAGCCCCAGCATTTT.

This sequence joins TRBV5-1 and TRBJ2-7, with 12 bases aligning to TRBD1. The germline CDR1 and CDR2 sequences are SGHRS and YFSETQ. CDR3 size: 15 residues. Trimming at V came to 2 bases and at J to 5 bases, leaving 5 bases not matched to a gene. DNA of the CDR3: TGCGCCAGCAGCTTCGGGACAGGGGGCATCGACGAGCAGTACTTC. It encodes CASSFGTGGIDEQYF. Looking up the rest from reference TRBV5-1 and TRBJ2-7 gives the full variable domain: KAGVTQTPRYLIKTRGQQVTLSCSPISGHRSVSWYQQTPGQGLQFLFEYFSETQRNKGNFPGRFSGRQFSNSRSEMNVSTLELGDSALYLCASSFGTGGIDEQYFGPGTRLTVT.

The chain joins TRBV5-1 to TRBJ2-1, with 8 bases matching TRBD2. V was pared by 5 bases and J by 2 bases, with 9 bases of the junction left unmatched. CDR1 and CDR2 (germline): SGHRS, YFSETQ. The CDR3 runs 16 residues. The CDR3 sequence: CASRPGGSSAYNEQFF. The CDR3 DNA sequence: TGCGCCAGCAGACCGGGAGGGTCCTCTGCCTACAATGAGCAGTTCTTC. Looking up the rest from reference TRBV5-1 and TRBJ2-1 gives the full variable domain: KAGVTQTPRYLIKTRGQQVTLSCSPISGHRSVSWYQQTPGQGLQFLFEYFSETQRNKGNFPGRFSGRQFSNSRSEMNVSTLELGDSALYLCASRPGGSSAYNEQFFGPGTRLTVL.

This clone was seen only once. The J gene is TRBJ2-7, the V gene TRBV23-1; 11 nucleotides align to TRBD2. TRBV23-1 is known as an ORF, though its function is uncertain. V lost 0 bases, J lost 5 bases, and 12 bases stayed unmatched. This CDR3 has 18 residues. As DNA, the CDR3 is TGCGCCAGCAGTCAATCGCCTAGCGGGAGGACCGTATCGAACGAGCAGTACTTC. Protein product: CASSQSPSGRTVSNEQYF.

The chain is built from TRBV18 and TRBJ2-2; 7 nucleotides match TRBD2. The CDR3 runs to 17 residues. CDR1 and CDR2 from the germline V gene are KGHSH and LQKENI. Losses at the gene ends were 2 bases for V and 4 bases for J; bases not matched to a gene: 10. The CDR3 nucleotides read TGTGCCAGCTCACCATGGCGACAGCGGGATTTCACCGGGGAGCTGTTTTTT. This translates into CASSPWRQRDFTGELFF.

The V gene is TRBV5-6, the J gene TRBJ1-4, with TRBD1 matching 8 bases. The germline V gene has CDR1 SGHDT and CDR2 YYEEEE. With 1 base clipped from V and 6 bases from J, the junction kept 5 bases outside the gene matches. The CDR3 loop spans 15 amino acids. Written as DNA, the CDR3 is TGTGCCAGCAGCTTGTACGGACAGGGATATGAAAAACTGTTTTTT. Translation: CASSLYGQGYEKLFF.

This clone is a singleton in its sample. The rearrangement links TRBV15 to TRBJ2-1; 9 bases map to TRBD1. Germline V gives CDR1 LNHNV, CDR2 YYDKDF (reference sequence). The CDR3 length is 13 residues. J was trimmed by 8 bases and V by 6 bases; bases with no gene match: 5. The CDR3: CATRGTGLHEQFF. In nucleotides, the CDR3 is TGTGCCACCAGAGGGACAGGGTTGCATGAGCAGTTCTTC.

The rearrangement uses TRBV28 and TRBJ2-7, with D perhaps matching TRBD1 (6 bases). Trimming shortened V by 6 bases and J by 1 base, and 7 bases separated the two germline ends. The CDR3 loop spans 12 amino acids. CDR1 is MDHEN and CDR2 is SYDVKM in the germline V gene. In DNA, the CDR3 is TGTGCCAGCAGGGGGACATCCTACGAGCAGTACTTC. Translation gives CASRGTSYEQYF.

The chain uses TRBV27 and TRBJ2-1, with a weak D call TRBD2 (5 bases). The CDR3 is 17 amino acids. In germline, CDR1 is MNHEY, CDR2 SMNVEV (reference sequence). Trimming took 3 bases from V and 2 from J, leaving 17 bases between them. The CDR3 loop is CASSFFGGQLTYNEQFF. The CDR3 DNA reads TGTGCCAGCAGTTTCTTTGGAGGTCAACTTACCTACAATGAGCAGTTCTTC.

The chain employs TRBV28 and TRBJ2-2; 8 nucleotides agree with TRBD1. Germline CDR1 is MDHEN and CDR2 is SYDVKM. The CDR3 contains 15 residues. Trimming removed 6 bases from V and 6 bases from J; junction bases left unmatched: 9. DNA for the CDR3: TGTGCCAGCAGGAGTGGGGACAGGTGGTCCGGGGAGCTGTTTTTT. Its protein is CASRSGDRWSGELFF.

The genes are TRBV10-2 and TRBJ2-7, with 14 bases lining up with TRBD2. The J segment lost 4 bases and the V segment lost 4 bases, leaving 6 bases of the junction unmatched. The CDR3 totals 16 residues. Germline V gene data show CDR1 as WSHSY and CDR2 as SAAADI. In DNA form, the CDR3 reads TGCGCCAGCAGTGTCTCCGGGACTAGCGGGAGATACGAGCAGTACTTC. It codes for CASSVSGTSGRYEQYF.

CDR3 sequence reads: CASSWGGSGNTIYF. The CDR3 region has the DNA TGTGCCAGCAGCTGGGGGGGATCTGGAAACACCATATATTTT. This chain joins TRBV5-4 and TRBJ1-3, with a tentative D call TRBD1 (5 bases). The V end was cut by 3 bases, the J end by 1 base, with 8 bases between. Germline V CDR1 and CDR2: SGHNT, YYREEE (reference sequence). This CDR3 is 14 amino acids long.